Shown below are 9 T cell receptor beta chains from a single sample sequenced in a study of T cells in localized non-small cell lung cancer. Method: immunoSEQ multiplex PCR; TCRdb's copy keeps in-frame clones and lacks some. The sample consists of tens of thousands of clones, 88% of them appearing once. This specimen consisted of PBMCs, obtained before any cancer treatment. These receptors were taken from a man between 40 and 69 years old with stage II lung adenocarcinoma.

This chain joins TRBV11-2 and TRBJ1-4; D is unclear. CDR1 is SGHAT and CDR2 is FQNNGV in the germline V gene. This CDR3 has 12 residues. V gave up 5 bases and J gave up 8 bases, with 9 bases separating them. The CDR3 DNA is TGTGCCAGCAGCGTTGACCAAGAAAAACTGTTTTTT. It specifies CASSVDQEKLFF. The full variable domain, with the rest looked up from reference TRBV11-2 and TRBJ1-4, is EAGVAQSPRYKIIEKRQSVAFWCNPISGHATLYWYQQILGQGPKLLIQFQNNGVVDDSQLPKDRFSAERLKGVDSTLKIQPAKLEDSAVYLCASSVDQEKLFFGSGTQLSVL.

The chain has TRBV4-1 and TRBJ2-1; D might be TRBD2 (6 bases). V lost 2 bases to trimming and J lost 4 bases, with 15 bases between them. CDR1 and CDR2 from the germline V gene are MGHRA and YSYEKL. CDR3 length: 16 residues. The CDR3 coding sequence is TGCGCCAGCAGCCAATCAACGATAGCGGCGTACAATGAGCAGTTCTTC. This encodes CASSQSTIAAYNEQFF.

The CDR3 region is CASGRAGTPNTEAFF. CDR3 DNA sequence: TGTGCTAGTGGCCGGGCGGGGACACCGAACACTGAAGCTTTCTTT. V gene TRBV12-5 combines with J gene TRBJ1-1; D perhaps matches TRBD1 (6 bases). From germline, CDR1 is LGHNT and CDR2 FRNRAP. This CDR3 has 15 residues. Trimming removed 6 bases at V and 1 base at J, with 15 bases between.

This chain joins TRBV11-2 and TRBJ2-2, with 7 nucleotides matching TRBD2. Germline V gene sequence: CDR1 SGHAT, CDR2 FQNNGV. The CDR3 covers 15 residues. The V and J ends lost 3 bases and 4 bases, in that order; junction bases with no gene match: 5. CDR3 DNA: TGTGCCAGCAGCTTGGGGGGGGTATCCACCGGGGAGCTGTTTTTT. This sequence encodes CASSLGGVSTGELFF.

J is TRBJ1-3 and V is TRBV21-1. TRBV21-1 is shown as a pseudogene. CDR3 length: 15 amino acids. The CDR3 loop reads CASSLVTGGGNTIYF. CDR3 DNA sequence: TGTGCCAGCAGCCTAGTGACCGGTGGGGGAAACACCATATATTTT.

This chain uses TRBV4-2 with TRBJ2-7, with D possibly matching TRBD1 (5 bases). The CDR3 loop spans 14 amino acids. Germline-derived CDR1 and CDR2 are LGHNA and YNFKEQ. Trimming removed 5 bases from V and 5 bases from J, with 16 bases in between. CDR3 in amino acids: CASSKLGQGNEQYF. DNA for the CDR3: TGTGCCAGCAGCAAGCTAGGCCAGGGCAACGAGCAGTACTTC.

In this sample, this clone turned up once. The V gene is TRBV11-1, the J gene TRBJ2-7; the D gene is possibly TRBD1 (6 bases). Germline CDR1 and CDR2: SGHAT and FQDESV (reference sequence). V was cut by 5 bases and J by 2 bases, with 16 bases left in between. The CDR3 is 15 residues long. In DNA, the CDR3 is TGTGCCAGCAGCCCAGAGTACAGGGACCCCTACGAGCAGTACTTC. It translates to CASSPEYRDPYEQYF.

This clone was found once. This chain connects TRBV5-5 to TRBJ1-1; D is undetermined. Trimming pared 5 bases from V and 5 bases from J, leaving 31 bases between. Germline V gene sequence: CDR1 SGHKS, CDR2 YYEKEE (reference sequence). This CDR3 contains 19 residues. The CDR3 sequence: CASSFPGLRLPRARTEAFF. In DNA form, the CDR3 reads TGTGCCAGCAGTTTCCCCGGGCTTCGGCTACCTAGGGCCCGGACTGAAGCTTTCTTT.

V and J are TRBV19 and TRBJ1-3; D ambiguous. Germline values: CDR1 LNHDA, CDR2 SQIVND (reference sequence). Trimming stripped 8 bases from V and 3 bases from J, with 14 bases between. CDR3 length equals 14 residues. The CDR3 region is CASQLGHIGNTIYF. The CDR3 DNA sequence: TGTGCCAGTCAGCTTGGGCACATTGGAAACACCATATATTTT.